This T cell receptor (beta chain) was documented in a study of T cell repertoires in cytomegalovirus infection. Study outcomes and limitations: It was HLA-C-restricted CMV-specific TCR beta clonotypes that dominated the response ex vivo.

This clonotype was seen many times. Its cognate antigen is unknown. TCRdb used MiXCR to reprocess the reads, holding one entry per CDR3 protein. The sample contains about 130,000 distinct CDR3 sequences, 7% to 10% of which appear only once. The sample was PBMCs. The receptor's source is a human donor in good health (CMV status not recorded). Some clones in this sample may be carry-over from other donors' samples.

Here the CDR3 reads CAISQRDTLGGTEAFF. Here the CDR3 DNA reads TGTGCCATCAGCCAAAGGGACACCCTTGGGGGCACTGAAGCTTTCTTT. J is TRBJ1-1 and V is TRBV10-3; D is possibly TRBD1 (6 bases). The CDR3 extends over 16 amino acids. The germline V gene encodes CDR1 ENHRY and CDR2 SYGVKD. V dropped 6 bases and J dropped 4 bases, with 21 bases sitting between them.